This T cell receptor beta chain was recorded in a study of cytomegalovirus exposure and HLA in healthy donors. The CDR3 contains 15 residues. The ends lost 4 bases at V and 4 bases at J; junction bases unmatched: 6. Per the germline V gene, CDR1 is SGHTA and CDR2 is FQGNSA. It was with 60 Vbeta and 13 Jbeta primers that the PCR ran. Clones were sequenced by immunoSEQ multiplex PCR, and TCRdb holds only the in-frame ones, with some missing. Among 180,000 or so clones listed, more than 75% were seen once. This chain connects TRBV7-2 to TRBJ2-1, with 8 bases aligning to TRBD2. The origin of this receptor is a woman aged 25-40 years in good health and CMV-seropositive. The sequencing sample was made of PBMCs. CDR3 region: CASSSSGGVYNEQFF. The CDR3 nucleotides read TGTGCCAGCAGCTCGAGCGGGGGAGTTTACAATGAGCAGTTCTTC.